These 8 T cell receptor beta chains came from one sample sequenced in a study of identical twins. Via MiXCR, TCRdb re-called the 5' RACE reads, giving one row per CDR3 protein. The table records over 200,000 distinct CDR3 sequences, about 10% of them present only once. The sequenced material came from memory T cells sorted from blood. These receptors originate from a man aged 45-65 years in good health.

The gene calls are TRBV6-5 and TRBJ1-3, with D unclear. This CDR3 has 17 amino acids. Trimming stripped 2 bases from V and 1 base from J, with 15 bases between. Looked up from germline, CDR1 is MNHEY and CDR2 is SVGAGI. The CDR3 sequence is CASSYGPRAGSGNTIYF. CDR3 bases: TGTGCCAGCAGTTACGGTCCTCGGGCCGGATCTGGAAACACCATATATTTT.

The sample holds many counts of this clonotype. The chain carries TRBV29-1 and TRBJ2-4; 8 bases are a match to TRBD1. With V trimmed by 7 bases and J by 5 bases, 4 bases remained unmatched. The CDR3 has 12 residues. Looked up from germline, CDR1 is SQVTM and CDR2 is ANQGSEA. In DNA form, the CDR3 reads TGCAGCGGGACAGGGTCGGAAAACATTCAGTACTTC. Protein: CSGTGSENIQYF.

This sequence joins TRBV3-1 and TRBJ2-4, with D maybe TRBD1 (5 bases). The germline V and J ends were trimmed by 0 bases and 10 bases, with 13 bases remaining between them. Germline V lookup: CDR1 LGHDT, CDR2 YNNKEL (reference sequence). CDR3 size: 14 residues. Written as DNA, the CDR3 is TGTGCCAGCAGCCAAGATACAGGTGGCAGGATTCAGTACTTC. This gives the protein CASSQDTGGRIQYF.

CDR3 amino acids: CASSLDRAQTQYF. The CDR3 DNA sequence: TGTGCCAGCAGCTTAGACAGGGCTCAGACCCAGTACTTC. This chain uses TRBV7-7 with TRBJ2-5; a possible D gene is TRBD1 (6 bases). Germline loops: CDR1 SSHAT, CDR2 FNYEAQ (reference sequence). V was trimmed by 1 base and J by 6 bases, leaving 9 bases between them. This CDR3 region has 13 residues.

This clonotype came up many times. This chain connects TRBV20-1 to TRBJ2-3; D remains ambiguous. Trimming took off 2 bases at V and 5 bases at J, with 8 bases between the two ends. This CDR3 comprises 12 residues. The germline gives CDR1 DFQATT, CDR2 SNEGSKA (reference sequence). The CDR3 region is CSARSPGDTQYF. The CDR3 DNA sequence: TGCAGTGCTAGAAGCCCTGGAGATACGCAGTATTTT.

In this sample, this clonotype turned up many times. J is TRBJ2-7 and V is TRBV5-1; D remains ambiguous. Trimming left V 4 bases short and J 7 bases short, with 15 bases between. There are 13 residues in the CDR3. In germline, CDR1 is SGHRS, CDR2 YFSETQ. The CDR3 DNA is TGCGCCAGCAGCCACCACACCGGCCGGGAGCAGTACTTC. This codes for CASSHHTGREQYF.

This clonotype was detected many times. The rearrangement joins TRBV6-2 or TRBV6-3 to TRBJ2-7; the D call may be TRBD1 or TRBD2 (6 bases each). The V gene's germline CDR1 is MNHEY and CDR2 SVGEGT. V shed 6 bases and J shed 0 bases, with 21 bases lying between them. The CDR3 has 17 residues. CDR3 protein: CASSESRGHLLSYEQYF. CDR3 bases: TGTGCCAGCAGCGAGAGTCGGGGGCACCTCCTCTCCTACGAGCAGTACTTC.

This clonotype appeared many times. This chain joins TRBV29-1 and TRBJ1-1; tentative D call: TRBD1 (5 bases). V was pared by 5 bases and J by 2 bases, with 18 bases between. Germline V gene data show CDR1 as SQVTM and CDR2 as ANQGSEA. The CDR3 length is 15 residues. CDR3 nucleotides: TGCAGCGTTCCTGGGGGACGGGCTGTAAACACTGAAGCTTTCTTT. Its translation is CSVPGGRAVNTEAFF.